The present T cell receptor (beta chain) was sequenced within a study of blood T cell repertoires in COVID-19. For the study at large: Italy, Spain and the United States were the sources of the convalescent and acute COVID-19 samples. T cells, B-cell-depleted T cells, or PBMCs supplied cDNA or gDNA.

This CDR3 has 14 amino acids. Between the trimmed V and J ends, which lost 3 bases and 7 bases, there was a span of 13 bases. Germline-derived CDR1 and CDR2 are SGDLS and YYNGEE. Assay used: immunoSEQ multiplex PCR; TCRdb lists only in-frame clones, some missing. The table shows about 300,000 clones, with over 75% occurring only once. Sequenced sample: peripheral blood. The chain carries TRBV9 and TRBJ1-4, with TRBD1 as a possible D gene (6 bases). This TCR was sampled from a human donor in a cohort sampled during active COVID-19. The CDR3 DNA reads TGTGCCAGCAGCGCTGGGACAAAGGGTGAAAAACTGTTTTTT. Protein: CASSAGTKGEKLFF.